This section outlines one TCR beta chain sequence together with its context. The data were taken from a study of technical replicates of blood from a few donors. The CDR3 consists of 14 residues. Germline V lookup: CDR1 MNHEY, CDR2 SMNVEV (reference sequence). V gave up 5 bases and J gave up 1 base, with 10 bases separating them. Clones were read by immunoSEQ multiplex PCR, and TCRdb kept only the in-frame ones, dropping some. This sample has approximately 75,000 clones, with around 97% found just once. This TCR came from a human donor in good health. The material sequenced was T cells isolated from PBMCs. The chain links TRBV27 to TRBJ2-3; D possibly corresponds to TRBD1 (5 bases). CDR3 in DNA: TGTGCCAGCAGTCCCGGCAGGGGCACAGATACGCAGTATTTT. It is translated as CASSPGRGTDTQYF.